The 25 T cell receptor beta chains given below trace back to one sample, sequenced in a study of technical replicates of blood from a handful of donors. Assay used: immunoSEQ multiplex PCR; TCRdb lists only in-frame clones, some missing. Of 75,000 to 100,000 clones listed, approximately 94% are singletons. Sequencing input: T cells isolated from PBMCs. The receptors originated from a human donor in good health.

DNA for the CDR3: TGTGCCAGCAGCCATGCTAGGGAGGTTTACGGAGAGACCCAGTACTTC. Its protein product is CASSHAREVYGETQYF. The rearrangement uses TRBV7-9 and TRBJ2-5; weak D call: TRBD2 (6 bases). Germline V lookup: CDR1 SEHNR, CDR2 FQNEAQ (reference sequence). V was clipped by 5 bases and J by 4 bases, with 20 bases between them. The CDR3 is made up of 16 amino acids.

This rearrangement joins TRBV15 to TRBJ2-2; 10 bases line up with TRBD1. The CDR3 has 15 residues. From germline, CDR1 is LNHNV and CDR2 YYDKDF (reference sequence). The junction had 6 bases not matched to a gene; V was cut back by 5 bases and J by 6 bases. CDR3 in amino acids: CATSPRQGASGELFF. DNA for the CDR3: TGTGCCACCAGCCCGAGACAGGGGGCATCCGGGGAGCTGTTTTTT.

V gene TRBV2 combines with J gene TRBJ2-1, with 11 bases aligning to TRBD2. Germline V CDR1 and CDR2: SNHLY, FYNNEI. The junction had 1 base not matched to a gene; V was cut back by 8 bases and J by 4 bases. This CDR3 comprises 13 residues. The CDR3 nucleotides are TGTGCCAGCGGGACTAGCGGTTACAATGAGCAGTTCTTC. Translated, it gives CASGTSGYNEQFF. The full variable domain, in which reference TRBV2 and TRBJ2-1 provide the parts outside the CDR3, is EPEVTQTPSHQVTQMGQEVILRCVPISNHLYFYWYRQILGQKVEFLVSFYNNEISEKSEIFDDQFSVERPDGSNFTLKIRSTKLEDSAMYFCASGTSGYNEQFFGPGTRLTVL.

In DNA form, the CDR3 reads TGTGCCACCAGCAGAGAAGGAGATTACGAGCAGTACTTC. Its translation is CATSREGDYEQYF. The chain combines TRBV15 with TRBJ2-7; no definite D call. Trimming left V 0 bases short and J 4 bases short, with 7 bases between. The CDR3 consists of 13 residues. The germline gives CDR1 LNHNV, CDR2 YYDKDF (reference sequence). Full variable domain (missing parts from reference TRBV15 and TRBJ2-7): DAMVIQNPRYQVTQFGKPVTLSCSQTLNHNVMYWYQQKSSQAPKLLFHYYDKDFNNEADTPDNFQSRRPNTSFCFLDIRSPGLGDTAMYLCATSREGDYEQYFGPGTRLTVT.

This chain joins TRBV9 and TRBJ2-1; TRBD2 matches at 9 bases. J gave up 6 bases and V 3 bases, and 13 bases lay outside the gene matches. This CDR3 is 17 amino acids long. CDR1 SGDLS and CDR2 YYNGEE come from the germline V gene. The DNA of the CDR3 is TGTGCCAGCAGCGCTCCCGGGGGGGGACTAGCCGGCAATGAGCAGTTCTTC. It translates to CASSAPGGGLAGNEQFF. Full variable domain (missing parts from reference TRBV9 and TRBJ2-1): DSGVTQTPKHLITATGQRVTLRCSPRSGDLSVYWYQQSLDQGLQFLIQYYNGEERAKGNILERFSAQQFPDLHSELNLSSLELGDSALYFCASSAPGGGLAGNEQFFGPGTRLTVL.

CDR3: CASSVGTVAFQETQYF. CDR3 coding DNA: TGTGCCAGCAGCGTCGGGACAGTAGCTTTCCAAGAGACCCAGTACTTC. The V gene is TRBV9, the J gene TRBJ2-5; 7 bases fit TRBD1. This CDR3 contains 16 residues. Germline lookup yields CDR1 SGDLS and CDR2 YYNGEE. V shed 2 bases, J shed 1 base, and the junction held 8 bases outside the gene matches.

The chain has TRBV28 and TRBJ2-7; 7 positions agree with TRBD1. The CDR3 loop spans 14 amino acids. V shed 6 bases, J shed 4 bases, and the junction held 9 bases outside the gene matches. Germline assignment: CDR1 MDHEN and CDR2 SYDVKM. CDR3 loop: CASSEGALEYEQYF. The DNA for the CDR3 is TGTGCCAGCAGCGAGGGGGCCCTCGAATACGAGCAGTACTTC.

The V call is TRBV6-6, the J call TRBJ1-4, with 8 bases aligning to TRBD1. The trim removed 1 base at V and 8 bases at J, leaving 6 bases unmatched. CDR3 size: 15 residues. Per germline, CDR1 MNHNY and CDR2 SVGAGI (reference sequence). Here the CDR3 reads CASSYWDRKKEKLFF. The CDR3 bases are TGTGCCAGCAGTTACTGGGACAGGAAGAAAGAAAAACTGTTTTTT.

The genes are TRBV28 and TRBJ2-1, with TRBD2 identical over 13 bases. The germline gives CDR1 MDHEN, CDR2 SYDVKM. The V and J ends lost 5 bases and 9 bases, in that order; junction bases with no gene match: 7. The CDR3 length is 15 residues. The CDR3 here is CASSPGTSGTVEQFF. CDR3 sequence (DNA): TGTGCCAGCAGTCCCGGGACTAGCGGGACGGTTGAGCAGTTCTTC.

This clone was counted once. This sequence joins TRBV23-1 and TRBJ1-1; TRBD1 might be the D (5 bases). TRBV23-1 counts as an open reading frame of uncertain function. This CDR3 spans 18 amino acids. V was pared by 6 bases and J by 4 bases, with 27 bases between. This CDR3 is CASSPSTEIRVGGTEAFF. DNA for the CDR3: TGCGCCAGCAGCCCCTCCACAGAGATCAGGGTCGGGGGCACTGAAGCTTTCTTT.

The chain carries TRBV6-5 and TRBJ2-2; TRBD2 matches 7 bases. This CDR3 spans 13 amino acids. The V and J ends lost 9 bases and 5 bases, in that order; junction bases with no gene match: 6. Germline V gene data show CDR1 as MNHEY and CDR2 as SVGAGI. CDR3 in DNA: TGTGCCAGTCGTGGGAGGGGAACCGGGGAGCTGTTTTTT. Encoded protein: CASRGRGTGELFF.

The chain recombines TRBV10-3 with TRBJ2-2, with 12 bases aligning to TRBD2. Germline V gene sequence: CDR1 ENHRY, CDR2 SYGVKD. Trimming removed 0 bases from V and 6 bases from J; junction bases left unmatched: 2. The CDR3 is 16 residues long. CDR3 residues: CAISESTSGRAGELFF. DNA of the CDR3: TGTGCCATCAGTGAGTCGACTAGCGGGAGAGCCGGGGAGCTGTTTTTT.

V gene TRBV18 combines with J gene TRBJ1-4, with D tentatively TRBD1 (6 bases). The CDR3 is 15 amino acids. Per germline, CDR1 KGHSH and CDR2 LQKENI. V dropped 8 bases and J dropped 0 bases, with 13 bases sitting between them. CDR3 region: CASAPDRSTNEKLFF. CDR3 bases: TGTGCCAGCGCGCCAGACAGGTCAACTAATGAAAAACTGTTTTTT.

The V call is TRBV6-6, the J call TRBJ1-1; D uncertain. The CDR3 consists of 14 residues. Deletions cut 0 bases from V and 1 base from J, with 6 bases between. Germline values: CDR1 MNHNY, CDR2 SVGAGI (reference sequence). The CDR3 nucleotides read TGTGCCAGCAGTTACTCGGAGGGGAACACTGAAGCTTTCTTT. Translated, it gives CASSYSEGNTEAFF.

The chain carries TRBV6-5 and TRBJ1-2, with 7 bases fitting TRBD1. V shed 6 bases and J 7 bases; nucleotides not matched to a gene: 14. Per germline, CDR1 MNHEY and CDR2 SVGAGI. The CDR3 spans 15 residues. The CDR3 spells CASSTTGAREIGYTF. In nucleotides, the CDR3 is TGTGCCAGCAGCACCACAGGGGCCCGGGAAATTGGCTACACCTTC.

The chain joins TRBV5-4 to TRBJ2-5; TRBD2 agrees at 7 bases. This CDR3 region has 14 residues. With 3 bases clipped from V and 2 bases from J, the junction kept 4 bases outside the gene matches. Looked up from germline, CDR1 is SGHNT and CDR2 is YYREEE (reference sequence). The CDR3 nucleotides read TGTGCCAGCAGCTCACTAGCGTTTCAAGAGACCCAGTACTTC. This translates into CASSSLAFQETQYF.

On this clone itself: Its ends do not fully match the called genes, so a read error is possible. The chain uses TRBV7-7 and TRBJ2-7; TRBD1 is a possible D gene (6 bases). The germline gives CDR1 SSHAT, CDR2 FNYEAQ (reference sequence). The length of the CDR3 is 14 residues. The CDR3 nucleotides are TGTGCTAGCAGCTTAGCCACAGGGACCTACGAGCAGTACTTC. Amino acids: CASSLATGTYEQYF.

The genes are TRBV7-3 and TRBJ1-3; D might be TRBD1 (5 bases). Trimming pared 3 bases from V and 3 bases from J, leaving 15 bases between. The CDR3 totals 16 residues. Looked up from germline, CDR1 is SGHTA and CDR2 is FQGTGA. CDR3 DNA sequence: TGTGCCAGCAGCTTTCTGGGGGGGAGGGATGGAAACACCATATATTTT. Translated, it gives CASSFLGGRDGNTIYF.

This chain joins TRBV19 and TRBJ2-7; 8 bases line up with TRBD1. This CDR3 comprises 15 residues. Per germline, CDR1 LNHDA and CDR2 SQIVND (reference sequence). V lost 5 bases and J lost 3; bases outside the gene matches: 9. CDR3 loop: CASSVTGTGGYEQYF. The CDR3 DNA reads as TGTGCCAGTAGTGTGACCGGGACAGGTGGCTACGAGCAGTACTTC.

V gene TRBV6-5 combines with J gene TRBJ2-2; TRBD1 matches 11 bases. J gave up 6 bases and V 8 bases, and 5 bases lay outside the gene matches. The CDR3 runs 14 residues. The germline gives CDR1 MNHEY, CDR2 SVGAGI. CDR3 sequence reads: CASGGTGGSGELFF. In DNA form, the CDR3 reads TGTGCCAGCGGGGGGACAGGGGGTTCCGGGGAGCTGTTTTTT.

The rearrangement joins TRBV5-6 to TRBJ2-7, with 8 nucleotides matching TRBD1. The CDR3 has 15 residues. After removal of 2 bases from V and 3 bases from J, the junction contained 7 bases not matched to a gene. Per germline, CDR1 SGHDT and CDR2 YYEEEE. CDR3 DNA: TGTGCCAGCAGCTTACCGGGACAGGTTCTCTACGAGCAGTACTTC. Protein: CASSLPGQVLYEQYF.

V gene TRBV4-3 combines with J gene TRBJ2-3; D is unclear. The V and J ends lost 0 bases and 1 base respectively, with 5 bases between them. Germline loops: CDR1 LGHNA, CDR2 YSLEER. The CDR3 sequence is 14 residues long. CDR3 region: CASSQDEGTDTQYF. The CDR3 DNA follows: TGCGCCAGCAGCCAAGATGAGGGCACAGATACGCAGTATTTT.

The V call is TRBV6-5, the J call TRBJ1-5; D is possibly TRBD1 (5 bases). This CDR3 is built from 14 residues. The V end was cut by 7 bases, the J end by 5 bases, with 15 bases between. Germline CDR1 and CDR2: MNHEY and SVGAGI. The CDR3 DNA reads TGTGCCAGCACTTTACTTGTGGGGCATCAGCCCCAGCATTTT. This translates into CASTLLVGHQPQHF.

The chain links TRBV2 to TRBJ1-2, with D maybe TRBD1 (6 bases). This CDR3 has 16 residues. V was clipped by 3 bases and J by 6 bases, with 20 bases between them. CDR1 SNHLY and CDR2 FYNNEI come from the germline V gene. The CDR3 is CASSDPTQGYWDGYTF. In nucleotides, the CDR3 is TGTGCCAGCAGTGATCCAACCCAGGGGTATTGGGATGGCTACACCTTC.

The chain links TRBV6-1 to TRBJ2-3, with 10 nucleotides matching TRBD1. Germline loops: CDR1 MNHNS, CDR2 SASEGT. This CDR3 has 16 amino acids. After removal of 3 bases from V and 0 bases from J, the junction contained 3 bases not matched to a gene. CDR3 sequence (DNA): TGTGCCAGCAGTGAGGACAGGGGGTTCAGCACAGATACGCAGTATTTT. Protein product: CASSEDRGFSTDTQYF.